The next 22 T cell receptor beta chains were all read from a single sample in a study of blood T cell repertoires in COVID-19. Data came from immunoSEQ multiplex PCR; TCRdb stores just in-frame clones and leaves some out. There are roughly 140,000 clones in the sample; about 88% occur only once, and 2% to 2.5% lies in the top ten. The specimen sequenced was peripheral blood. These receptors all come from a human donor in a cohort sampled during active COVID-19.

The V gene is TRBV29-1, the J gene TRBJ2-2; a weak D match, TRBD1 (6 bases). V lost 6 bases and J 4 bases, leaving 15 bases between the germline ends. The CDR3 loop spans 14 amino acids. Per the germline V gene, CDR1 is SQVTM and CDR2 is ANQGSEA. The CDR3, as DNA: TGCAGCGTGCACAAGACAGGCCCCACCGGGGAGCTGTTTTTT. Residues: CSVHKTGPTGELFF.

The rearrangement links TRBV5-1 to TRBJ1-1, with D unclear. The V gene's germline CDR1 is SGHRS and CDR2 YFSETQ. This CDR3 is 14 amino acids long. The V end lost 4 bases, the J end lost 7 bases, and 17 bases lay between the germline ends. CDR3 residues: CASSPHDTTFEAFF. CDR3 DNA: TGCGCCAGCAGCCCACACGACACCACCTTTGAAGCTTTCTTT.

V is TRBV4-2 and J is TRBJ2-3; 8 positions agree with TRBD2. Germline CDR1 is LGHNA and CDR2 is YNFKEQ. With 2 bases clipped from V and 0 bases from J, the junction kept 1 base outside the gene matches. This CDR3 contains 15 residues. CDR3: CASSQTSGSTDTQYF. CDR3 in DNA: TGTGCCAGCAGCCAAACTAGCGGAAGCACAGATACGCAGTATTTT.

The CDR3 DNA sequence: TGTGCCAGCAGGTGGCTAGCGGGGGGGACAGATACGCAGTATTTT. Encoded protein: CASRWLAGGTDTQYF. The genes are TRBV27 and TRBJ2-3, with 12 bases identical to TRBD2. After removal of 6 bases from V and 3 bases from J, the junction contained 4 bases not matched to a gene. Germline CDR1 and CDR2: MNHEY and SMNVEV (reference sequence). This CDR3 comprises 15 residues.

The genes are TRBV4-3 and TRBJ1-2; maybe TRBD1 (5 bases). Trimming removed 0 bases at V and 4 bases at J, with 18 bases between. The CDR3 is made up of 17 amino acids. CDR1 and CDR2 (germline): LGHNA, YSLEER. CDR3: CASSQDTAGGSFYGYTF. The CDR3 DNA reads as TGCGCCAGCAGCCAAGATACGGCCGGGGGTTCCTTCTATGGCTACACCTTC.

The chain uses TRBV19 and TRBJ1-2, with no clear D. The CDR3 sequence is 15 residues long. CDR1 is LNHDA and CDR2 is SQIVND in the germline V gene (reference sequence). The V end lost 1 base, the J end lost 0 bases, and 9 bases lay between the germline ends. CDR3 sequence (DNA): TGTGCCAGTAGTATAGCGGTCATAGCTAACTATGGCTACACCTTC. Translation: CASSIAVIANYGYTF.

J is TRBJ2-7 and V is TRBV11-2; the D is unclear. Trimming pared 3 bases from V and 4 bases from J, leaving 16 bases between. The germline V gene encodes CDR1 SGHAT and CDR2 FQNNGV. This CDR3 spans 15 amino acids. CDR3 nucleotide sequence: TGTGCCAGCAGCTTGTTGTCCCCCTCGGGTTACGAGCAGTACTTC. Residues: CASSLLSPSGYEQYF. Using reference TRBV11-2 and TRBJ2-7 for the parts outside the CDR3, the full variable domain is EAGVAQSPRYKIIEKRQSVAFWCNPISGHATLYWYQQILGQGPKLLIQFQNNGVVDDSQLPKDRFSAERLKGVDSTLKIQPAKLEDSAVYLCASSLLSPSGYEQYFGPGTRLTVT.

In regard to this clone: One end of the junction varies from germline; a read error may be responsible. The chain has TRBV6-2 or TRBV6-3 and TRBJ1-5, with 8 bases lining up with TRBD1. The germline V gene has CDR1 MNHEY and CDR2 SVGEGT. The CDR3 totals 15 residues. As DNA, the CDR3 is TGTGCCAGCAGATACAAGACAGGGGCGGGTCAGCTCCAGCATTTT. Amino acids: CASRYKTGAGQLQHF.

The V gene is TRBV4-3, the J gene TRBJ2-7; no firm D call. The CDR3 contains 17 residues. CDR1 LGHNA and CDR2 YSLEER come from the germline V gene. V gave up 0 bases and J gave up 0 bases, with 15 bases separating them. CDR3 protein: CASSQDPTRLGSYEQYF. Here the CDR3 DNA reads TGCGCCAGCAGCCAAGATCCGACGAGGTTAGGCTCCTACGAGCAGTACTTC.

The rearrangement uses TRBV28 and TRBJ2-5; 16 bases map to TRBD2. The CDR3 has 16 residues. Germline V lookup: CDR1 MDHEN, CDR2 SYDVKM. V dropped 3 bases and J dropped 2; count of bases not matched to a gene: 0. The CDR3 spells CASSLGLAGGQETQYF. The DNA for the CDR3 is TGTGCCAGCAGTTTGGGACTAGCGGGAGGGCAAGAGACCCAGTACTTC. The full variable domain, rest sourced from reference TRBV28 and TRBJ2-5, is DVKVTQSSRYLVKRTGEKVFLECVQDMDHENMFWYRQDPGLGLRLIYFSYDVKMKEKGDIPEGYSVSREKKERFSLILESASTNQTSMYLCASSLGLAGGQETQYFGPGTRLLVL.

The chain uses TRBV19 and TRBJ2-7, with D possibly TRBD1 on 8 matching bases. Trimming stripped 3 bases from V and 2 bases from J, with 14 bases between. This CDR3 has 15 amino acids. Germline V gene data show CDR1 as LNHDA and CDR2 as SQIVND (reference sequence). This CDR3 is CASSIGGTGTYEQYF. The CDR3 coding sequence is TGTGCCAGTAGTATCGGGGGGACAGGCACCTACGAGCAGTACTTC. The variable domain in full, with the rest retrieved from reference TRBV19 and TRBJ2-7, is DGGITQSPKYLFRKEGQNVTLSCEQNLNHDAMYWYRQDPGQGLRLIYYSQIVNDFQKGDIAEGYSVSREKKESFPLTVTSAQKNPTAFYLCASSIGGTGTYEQYFGPGTRLTVT.

The chain uses TRBV9 and TRBJ1-3; 8 bases match TRBD1. CDR1 SGDLS and CDR2 YYNGEE come from the germline V gene. Trimming cost V 4 bases and J 4 bases; bases outside gene matches: 7. This CDR3 is built from 15 residues. The CDR3 reads CASSFQGAPGNTIYF. In DNA, the CDR3 is TGTGCCAGCAGCTTTCAGGGGGCGCCGGGAAACACCATATATTTT.

This clone was seen a single time. The CDR3 bases are TGTGCCAGCCTGCAGACAGGATTGAACACCGGGGAGCTGTTTTTT. The encoded protein is CASLQTGLNTGELFF. The chain combines TRBV3-1 (or the pseudogene TRBV3-2) with TRBJ2-2; possibly TRBD1 for D (6 bases). Germline V gene data show CDR1 as LGHDT and CDR2 as YNNKEL (reference sequence). The V end was cut by 8 bases, the J end by 1 base, with 14 bases between. The CDR3 runs 15 residues.

The rearrangement joins TRBV2 to TRBJ1-1, with 7 bases lining up with TRBD1. Trimming cost V 5 bases and J 1 base; bases outside gene matches: 4. Looked up from germline, CDR1 is SNHLY and CDR2 is FYNNEI. This CDR3 region has 14 residues. CDR3 amino acids: CASSLQGQNTEAFF. The CDR3 nucleotides are TGTGCCAGCAGTTTACAGGGGCAGAACACTGAAGCTTTCTTT.

V and J are TRBV11-2 and TRBJ2-5; 9 bases align to TRBD1. The junction had 5 bases not matched to a gene; V was cut back by 3 bases and J by 3 bases. The CDR3 runs 15 residues. Germline V gene data show CDR1 as SGHAT and CDR2 as FQNNGV. The CDR3 nucleotides read TGTGCCAGCAGCTTTTCGACAGGGGGAGAAGAGACCCAGTACTTC. This sequence encodes CASSFSTGGEETQYF.

V gene TRBV30 combines with J gene TRBJ1-4; D is unresolved. The CDR3 totals 14 residues. Germline CDR1 GTSNPN, CDR2 SVGIG (reference sequence). V was shortened by 3 bases and J by 8 bases, with 16 bases between the two germline ends. The CDR3 loop is CAWRPFPGAEKLFF. CDR3 in DNA: TGTGCCTGGAGGCCCTTCCCGGGAGCCGAAAAACTGTTTTTT.

This clone was observed a single time. The V call is TRBV7-2, the J call TRBJ2-1; 15 nucleotides align to TRBD2. V trimming: 5 bases; J trimming: 8 bases; junction bases outside the gene matches: 4. This CDR3 contains 15 residues. Per the germline V gene, CDR1 is SGHTA and CDR2 is FQGNSA. For the CDR3, the DNA is TGTGCCAGCAGCACGGGACTAGCGGGGGGCGATGAGCAGTTCTTC. Translation: CASSTGLAGGDEQFF.

V gene TRBV29-1 combines with J gene TRBJ2-1, with 10 bases that match TRBD1. CDR1 and CDR2 from the germline V gene are SQVTM and ANQGSEA. The CDR3 has 19 amino acids. V was pared by 4 bases and J by 9 bases, with 24 bases of the junction left unmatched. The CDR3 nucleotides are TGCAGCGTTGGTTTGAGAGGGACAGGGGCGTTCTGGGGGGCTGGTGAGCAGTTCTTC. Protein: CSVGLRGTGAFWGAGEQFF.

This rearrangement joins TRBV6-2 or TRBV6-3 to TRBJ2-7, with TRBD1 identical over 7 bases. Germline-derived CDR1 and CDR2 are MNHEY and SVGEGT. V was pared by 4 bases and J by 2 bases, with 17 bases of the junction left unmatched. The CDR3 has 18 residues. CDR3 region: CASSSSPYDRVRTYEQYF. In DNA, the CDR3 is TGTGCCAGCAGTTCTTCCCCATACGACAGGGTAAGGACCTACGAGCAGTACTTC.

The J gene is TRBJ2-6, the V gene TRBV30; TRBD1 aligns across 9 bases. Germline loops: CDR1 GTSNPN, CDR2 SVGIG (reference sequence). This CDR3 is built from 15 residues. Losses at the gene ends were 8 bases for V and 1 base for J; bases not matched to a gene: 6. CDR3 nucleotide sequence: TGTGCCGGCAACAGGGGGCAGTCTGGGGCCAACGTCCTGACTTTC. It specifies CAGNRGQSGANVLTF. Full variable domain (outside the CDR3, taken from reference TRBV30 and TRBJ2-6): SQTIHQWPATLVQPVGSPLSLECTVEGTSNPNLYWYRQAAGRGLQLLFYSVGIGQISSEVPQNLSASRPQDRQFILSSKKLLLSDSGFYLCAGNRGQSGANVLTFGAGSRLTVL.

The chain has TRBV5-6 and TRBJ2-7; TRBD1 matches at 9 bases. V lost 2 bases and J lost 4; bases outside the gene matches: 16. In germline, CDR1 is SGHDT, CDR2 YYEEEE. The CDR3 extends over 18 amino acids. The CDR3 reads CASSLFTFKGTGPYEQYF. In DNA, the CDR3 is TGTGCCAGCAGCTTATTTACCTTTAAGGGGACAGGGCCTTACGAGCAGTACTTC.

V gene TRBV28 combines with J gene TRBJ1-2; no reliable D call. Germline V gives CDR1 MDHEN, CDR2 SYDVKM. Trimming stripped 8 bases from V and 0 bases from J, with 4 bases between. The CDR3 is 11 residues long. The CDR3 loop reads CASEANYGYTF. For the CDR3, the DNA is TGTGCCAGCGAGGCTAACTATGGCTACACCTTC.